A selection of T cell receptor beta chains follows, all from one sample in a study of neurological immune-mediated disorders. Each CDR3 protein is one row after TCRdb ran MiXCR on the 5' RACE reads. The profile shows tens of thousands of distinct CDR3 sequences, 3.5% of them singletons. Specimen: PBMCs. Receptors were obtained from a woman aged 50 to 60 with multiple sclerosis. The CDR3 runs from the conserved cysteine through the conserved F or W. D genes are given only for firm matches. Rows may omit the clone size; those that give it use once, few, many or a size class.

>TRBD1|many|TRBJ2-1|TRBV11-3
TGTGCCAGCAGCCCAGGACAGGGTCTGGATGAGCAGTTCTTC
CASSPGQGLDEQFF
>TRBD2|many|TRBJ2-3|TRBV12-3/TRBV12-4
TGTGCCAGCAGTTCAACTAGCGGGGGGGCGAGGTATTTT
CASSSTSGGARYF
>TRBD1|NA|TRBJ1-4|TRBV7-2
TGTGCCAGCAGCTTAGTCAGGGGGCAGGGTAATGAAAAACTGTTTTTT
CASSLVRGQGNEKLFF
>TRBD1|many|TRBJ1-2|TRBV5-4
TGTGCCAGCAGCTTGGAGTCACAGGGGTTGAATACCTTC
CASSLESQGLNTF
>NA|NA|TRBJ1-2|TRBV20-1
TGCAGTGCTAGTAAAGGGTTGGATGGCTACACCTTC
CSASKGLDGYTF
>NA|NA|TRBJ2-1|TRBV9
TGTGCCAGCAGCGTGCGGGATAAAGCCTACAATGAGCAGTTCTTC
CASSVRDKAYNEQFF
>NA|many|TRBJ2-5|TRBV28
TGTGCCAGCAGTCCACCGACAACGGGGGTGACCCAGTACTTC
CASSPPTTGVTQYF
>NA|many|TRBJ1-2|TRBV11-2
TGTGCCAGCAGCCGTCTGTCGGGCTACACCTTC
CASSRLSGYTF
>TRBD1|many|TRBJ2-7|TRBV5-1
TGCGCCAGCAGCTCGGGACAGGGGCCTAGCTACGAGCAGTACTTC
CASSSGQGPSYEQYF
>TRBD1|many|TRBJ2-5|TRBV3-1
TGTGCCAGCAGCCAGACTGCTGGGACAGCTGACCAAGAGACCCAGTACTTC
CASSQTAGTADQETQYF
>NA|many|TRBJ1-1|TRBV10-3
TGTGCCATCAGTACCACAGGGAGCACTGAAGCTTTCTTT
CAISTTGSTEAFF
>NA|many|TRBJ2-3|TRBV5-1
TGCGCCAGCAGCTCTCTCTCCTCTAGCACAGATACGCAGTATTTT
CASSSLSSSTDTQYF
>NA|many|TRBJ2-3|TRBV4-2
TGTGCCAGCAGCCAAGGTATGGCAGATACGCAGTATTTT
CASSQGMADTQYF
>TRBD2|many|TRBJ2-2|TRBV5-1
TGCGCCAGCAGCACTGGGACTAGCGGTACCGGGGAGCTGTTTTTT
CASSTGTSGTGELFF
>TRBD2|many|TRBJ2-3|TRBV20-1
TGCAGCCATCTAGCGGGGGGGCTGAATACGCAGTATTTT
CSHLAGGLNTQYF
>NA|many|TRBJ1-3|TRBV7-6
TGTGCCAGCAGCGTTGACGGATTCTCTGGAAACACCATATATTTT
CASSVDGFSGNTIYF
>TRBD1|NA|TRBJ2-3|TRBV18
TGTGCCAGCTCACCACCCCGGGGACAGGGGGCCACAGATACGCAGTATTTT
CASSPPRGQGATDTQYF
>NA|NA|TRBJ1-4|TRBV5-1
TGCGCCAGCAGCTTGGGGATGGGCGATGAAAAACTGTTTTTT
CASSLGMGDEKLFF
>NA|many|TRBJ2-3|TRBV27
TGTGCCAGCAGTTTTCAAGGACGGGATACGCAGTATTTT
CASSFQGRDTQYF
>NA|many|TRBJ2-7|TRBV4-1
TGCGCCAGCAGCCCCCCCGGAGGAGTCTACGAGCAGTACTTC
CASSPPGGVYEQYF
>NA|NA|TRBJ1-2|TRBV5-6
TGTGCCAGCAGCTTGGACAGGGTCTTCGGCTACACCTTC
CASSLDRVFGYTF
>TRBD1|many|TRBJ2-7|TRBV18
TGTGCCAGCTCACCACCCGGACAGGGGGCGAGGGAGCAGTACTTC
CASSPPGQGAREQYF
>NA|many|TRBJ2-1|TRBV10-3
TGTGCCATCAGTGAGTCGATGGCGGGGCTCAACTACAATGAGCAGTTCTTC
CAISESMAGLNYNEQFF
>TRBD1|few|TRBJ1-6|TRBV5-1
TGCGCCAGCAGTCCCAGACAGGGAGGCAATTCACCCCTCCACTTT
CASSPRQGGNSPLHF
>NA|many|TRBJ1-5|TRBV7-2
TGTGCCAGCAGCTTAGCGAGGGGGGTCGAGGGCAATCAGCCCCAGCATTTT
CASSLARGVEGNQPQHF
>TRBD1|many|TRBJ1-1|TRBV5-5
TGTGCCAGCACCGTTTCCAGGGGGGGTACTGAAGCTTTCTTT
CASTVSRGGTEAFF
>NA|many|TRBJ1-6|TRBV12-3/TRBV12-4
TGTGCCAGCAGTAAGGGAAATTCACCCCTCCACTTT
CASSKGNSPLHF
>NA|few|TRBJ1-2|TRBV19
TGTGCCAGTAGTACGACCGGGAGGGTCTCCTATGGCTACACCTTC
CASSTTGRVSYGYTF
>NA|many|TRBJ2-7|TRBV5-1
TGCGCCAGCAGCTTGGCCATCGCCGCGACCTACGAGCAGTACTTC
CASSLAIAATYEQYF
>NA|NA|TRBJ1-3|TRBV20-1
TGCAGTGCTAGAGATATTACGGAAAACATATATTTT
CSARDITENIYF
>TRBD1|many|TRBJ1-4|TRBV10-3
TGTGCCACCTCACAGGGGAAGGCTAATGAAAAACTGTTTTTT
CATSQGKANEKLFF
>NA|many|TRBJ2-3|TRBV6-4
TGTGCCAGCAGTGATCGCGGGGTAAACACAGATACGCAGTATTTT
CASSDRGVNTDTQYF
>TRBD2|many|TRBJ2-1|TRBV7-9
TGTGCCAGCGGACCCCCCGGGAGGGGATTTTTCTCTCCGTTCTTC
CASGPPGRGFFSPFF
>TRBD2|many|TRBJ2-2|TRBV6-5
TGTGCCATAGGACTAGCGGGGGGGCGCGGGGAGCTGTTTTTT
CAIGLAGGRGELFF
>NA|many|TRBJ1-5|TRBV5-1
TGCGCCAGCAGCTTTAGAGGAAATCAGCCCCAGCATTTT
CASSFRGNQPQHF
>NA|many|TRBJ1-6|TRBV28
TGTGCCAGCAGTCCCACTTTGGGACCTCACTATAATTCACCCCTCCACTTT
CASSPTLGPHYNSPLHF
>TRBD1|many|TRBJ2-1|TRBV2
TGTGCCAGCCTGGGACAGGTCCACAATGAGCAGTTCTTC
CASLGQVHNEQFF
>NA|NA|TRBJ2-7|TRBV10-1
TGCGCCAGCAGTGAGCGGTTAGGACGGGGGTACGAGCAGTACTTC
CASSERLGRGYEQYF
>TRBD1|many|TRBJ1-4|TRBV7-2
TGTGCCAGCAGTCCCCATACCGGGACAGAGGCAAAACTGTTTTTT
CASSPHTGTEAKLFF
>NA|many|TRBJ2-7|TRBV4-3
TGCGCCAGCAGCCAAGATTACCCGCCCGGGGCCTACGAGCAGTACTTC
CASSQDYPPGAYEQYF
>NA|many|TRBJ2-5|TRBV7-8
TGTGCCAGCAGCTTAGGGGCCCTGACCCAGTACTTC
CASSLGALTQYF
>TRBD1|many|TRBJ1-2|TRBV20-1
TGCAGTGCTAGACCCCGAGACAGGGGATTCCTAATCTATGGCTACACCTTC
CSARPRDRGFLIYGYTF
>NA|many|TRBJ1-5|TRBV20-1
TGCAGTGCCGGAAAAACGGGTCAGCCCCAGCATTTT
CSAGKTGQPQHF
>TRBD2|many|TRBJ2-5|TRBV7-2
TGTGCCAGCAGCTTAAAAGCGGGGGGGCTGGGGGAGACCCAGTACTTC
CASSLKAGGLGETQYF
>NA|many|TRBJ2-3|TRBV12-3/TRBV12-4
TGTGCCAGCAGTTTTACTGGGTCGGATACGCAGTATTTT
CASSFTGSDTQYF
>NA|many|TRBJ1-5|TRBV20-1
TGCAGTGCTAGAACAGGGCATAGCAATCAGCCCCAGCATTTT
CSARTGHSNQPQHF
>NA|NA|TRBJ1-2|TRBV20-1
TGCAGTGCTAGACGTGGAGGGGAGGGCTACACCTTC
CSARRGGEGYTF
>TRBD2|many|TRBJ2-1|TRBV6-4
TGTGCCAGCAGTGAACTAGCGGGGGAACCCAATGAGCAGTTCTTC
CASSELAGEPNEQFF